This record covers a single T cell receptor beta chain. Its antigen is not identified. Distinct nucleotide sequences in the sample also encode this CDR3. Expressed TCRB transcripts were sequenced after all isolated RNA was converted to cDNA. Profiling relied on immunoSEQ multiplex PCR, and the TCRdb table lists in-frame clones only, not all of them. The table includes about 640,000 clones, 9.5% to 15% detected once. The data stem from a study of beta chain features in type 1 diabetes. Study results and limitations: Patients showed naive, central memory and Treg TCRB repertoires that appeared more similar than those of healthy donors. Researchers report that Type 1 diabetes patients had moderately but significantly shorter TCRB CDR3s across all four CD4+ subsets.

Sequenced material: naive CD4+ T cells from blood. The receptor's source is a man younger than 45 with type 1 diabetes.

The CDR3 region has the DNA TGTGCCAGCAGCCCAGGAGGAGAGACCCAGTACTTC. Its translation is CASSPGGETQYF. This chain links TRBV9 with TRBJ2-5, with a tentative D call TRBD2 (5 bases). V was cut by 4 bases and J by 4 bases, with 8 bases left in between. The CDR3 sequence is 12 residues long. Germline V lookup: CDR1 SGDLS, CDR2 YYNGEE. Variable domain in full (rest from reference TRBV9 and TRBJ2-5): DSGVTQTPKHLITATGQRVTLRCSPRSGDLSVYWYQQSLDQGLQFLIQYYNGEERAKGNILERFSAQQFPDLHSELNLSSLELGDSALYFCASSPGGETQYFGPGTRLLVL.